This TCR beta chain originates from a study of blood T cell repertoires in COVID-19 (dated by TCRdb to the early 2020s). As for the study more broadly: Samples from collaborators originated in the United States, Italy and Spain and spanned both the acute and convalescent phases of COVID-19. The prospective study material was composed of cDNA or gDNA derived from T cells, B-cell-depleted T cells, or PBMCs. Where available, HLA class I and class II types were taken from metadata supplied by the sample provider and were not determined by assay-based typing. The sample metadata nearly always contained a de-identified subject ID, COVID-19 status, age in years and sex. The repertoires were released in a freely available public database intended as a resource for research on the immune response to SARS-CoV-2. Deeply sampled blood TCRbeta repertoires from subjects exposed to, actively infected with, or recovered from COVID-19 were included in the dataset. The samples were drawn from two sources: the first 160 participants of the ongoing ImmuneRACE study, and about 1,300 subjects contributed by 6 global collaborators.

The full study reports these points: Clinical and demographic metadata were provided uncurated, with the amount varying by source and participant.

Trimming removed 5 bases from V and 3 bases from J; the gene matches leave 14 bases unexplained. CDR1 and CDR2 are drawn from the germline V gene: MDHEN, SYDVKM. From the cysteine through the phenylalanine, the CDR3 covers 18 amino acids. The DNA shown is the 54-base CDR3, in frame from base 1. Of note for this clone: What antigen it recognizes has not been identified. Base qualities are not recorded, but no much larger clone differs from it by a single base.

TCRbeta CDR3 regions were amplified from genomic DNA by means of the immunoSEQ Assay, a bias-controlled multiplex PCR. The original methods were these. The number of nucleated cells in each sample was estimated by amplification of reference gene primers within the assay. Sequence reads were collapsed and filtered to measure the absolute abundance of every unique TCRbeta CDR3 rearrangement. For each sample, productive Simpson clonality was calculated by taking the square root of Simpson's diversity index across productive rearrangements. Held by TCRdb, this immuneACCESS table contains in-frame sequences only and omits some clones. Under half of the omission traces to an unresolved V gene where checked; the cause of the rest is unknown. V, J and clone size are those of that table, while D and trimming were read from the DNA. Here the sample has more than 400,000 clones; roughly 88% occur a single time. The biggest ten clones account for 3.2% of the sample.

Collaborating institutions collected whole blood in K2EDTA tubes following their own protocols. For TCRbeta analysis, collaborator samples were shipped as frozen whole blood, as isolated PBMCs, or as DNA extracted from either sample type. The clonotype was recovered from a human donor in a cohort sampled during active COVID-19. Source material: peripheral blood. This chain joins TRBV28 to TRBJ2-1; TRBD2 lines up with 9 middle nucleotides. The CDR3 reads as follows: CASSPPPLLAGYYNEQFF. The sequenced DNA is TGTGCCAGCAGTCCTCCCCCTTTGCTAGCGGGGTACTACAATGAGCAGTTCTTC.